The following is a T cell receptor (beta chain) sequence with its context. The antigen is undetermined. Clones were read by immunoSEQ multiplex PCR, and TCRdb kept only the in-frame ones, dropping some. Of some 120,000 clones in the sample, about 85% were seen once. The sample belongs to a study of T cell responses to AZD1222 COVID-19 vaccine. The CDR3 has 15 amino acids. Trimming cost V 0 bases and J 1 base, with 11 bases left between them. Germline-derived CDR1 and CDR2 are SGHNT and YYREEE (reference sequence). Overall study results and limits: Among the donors, most were white British and more were female, and clonal diversity was possibly underestimated. Spike was spanned by vaccine-associated CD4 TCRs, with dominance at 160-218 and 743-854. At baseline, seropositivity was found in only five or six AZD1222 recipients. Compared with day 0, the breadth and depth of the Spike-specific TCR repertoire rose significantly after two doses of AZD1222.

The sample consisted of peripheral blood, taken on day 0 of AZD1222 vaccination. The TCR originated in an adult in good health. This chain uses TRBV5-4 with TRBJ2-7; perhaps D is TRBD1 or TRBD2 (7 bases each). CDR3 DNA sequence: TGTGCCAGCAGCTTGGGGCAGGGGGGGTCCTACGAGCAGTACTTC. Translating it yields CASSLGQGGSYEQYF.